These 20 T cell receptor beta chains were sequenced from one sample in a study of shared clonotypes between healthy human individuals. TCRdb's table, derived via immunoSEQ multiplex PCR, lists solely in-frame clones and lacks some. The table includes a few million clones, under 97% detected once. Specimen: naive CD4+ T cells sorted from blood. Stated subset: CD45RA+ positively selected. These receptors were taken from a man aged 18 to 30 in good health.

The rearrangement joins TRBV11-3 to TRBJ2-1, with D possibly called TRBD1 or TRBD2 (5 bases each). The CDR3 spans 14 residues. Trimming stripped 3 bases from V and 5 bases from J, with 11 bases between. CDR1 SGHNT and CDR2 YENEEA come from the germline V gene. The CDR3 loop reads CASSFDQGDNEQFF. The CDR3 DNA is TGTGCCAGCAGCTTCGATCAGGGAGACAATGAGCAGTTCTTC. The full variable domain, with the rest looked up from reference TRBV11-3 and TRBJ2-1, is EAGVVQSPRYKIIEKKQPVAFWCNPISGHNTLYWYLQNLGQGPELLIRYENEEAVDDSQLPKDRFSAERLKGVDSTLKIQPAELGDSAVYLCASSFDQGDNEQFFGPGTRLTVL.

Here the CDR3 reads CASSQEAGGYEQYF. CDR3 coding DNA: TGTGCCAGCAGCCAAGAGGCAGGGGGCTACGAGCAGTACTTC. The genes are TRBV4-2 and TRBJ2-7, with 7 bases aligning to TRBD1. Unmatched junction bases numbered 2, after V lost 0 bases and J lost 3 bases. This CDR3 comprises 14 residues. Germline V gives CDR1 LGHNA, CDR2 YNFKEQ.

As DNA, the CDR3 is TGTGCCAGCAGCTTAGATGCGGCGGGGGGGGCCTCCGAGCAGTACTTC. Protein: CASSLDAAGGASEQYF. The genes are TRBV7-2 and TRBJ2-7, with 9 bases fitting TRBD2. CDR1 is SGHTA, CDR2 FQGNSA, per germline. V shed 1 base and J 6 bases; nucleotides not matched to a gene: 10. The length of the CDR3 is 16 residues.

The genes are TRBV5-5 and TRBJ2-5, with D tentatively TRBD1 (6 bases). The CDR3 is made up of 14 amino acids. Germline-derived CDR1 and CDR2 are SGHKS and YYEKEE (reference sequence). Trimming pared 4 bases from V and 2 bases from J, leaving 12 bases between. The CDR3 here is CASSPTGQQETQYF. The DNA for the CDR3 is TGTGCCAGCAGCCCTACTGGACAGCAAGAGACCCAGTACTTC.

The rearrangement joins TRBV11-3 to TRBJ1-1, with TRBD1 matching 8 bases. The trim removed 6 bases at V and 8 bases at J, leaving 8 bases unmatched. The V gene's germline CDR1 is SGHNT and CDR2 YENEEA. The CDR3 contains 13 residues. CDR3 in amino acids: CASRDRALMEAFF. The CDR3, as DNA: TGTGCCAGCAGGGACAGGGCCCTGATGGAAGCTTTCTTT. The variable domain in full, with the rest retrieved from reference TRBV11-3 and TRBJ1-1, is EAGVVQSPRYKIIEKKQPVAFWCNPISGHNTLYWYLQNLGQGPELLIRYENEEAVDDSQLPKDRFSAERLKGVDSTLKIQPAELGDSAVYLCASRDRALMEAFFGQGTRLTVV.

The chain links TRBV19 to TRBJ2-7, with 9 bases aligning to TRBD1. There are 17 residues in the CDR3. The germline CDR1 and CDR2 sequences are LNHDA and SQIVND (reference sequence). The trim removed 6 bases at V and 3 bases at J, leaving 15 bases unmatched. The CDR3 spells CASSTLPGQGLSYEQYF. CDR3 nucleotide sequence: TGTGCCAGTAGCACACTGCCGGGACAGGGCCTAAGCTACGAGCAGTACTTC.

The V and J genes are TRBV4-1 and TRBJ1-6; 9 nucleotides match TRBD1. The germline V gene encodes CDR1 MGHRA and CDR2 YSYEKL. This CDR3 region has 15 residues. Trimming at V came to 3 bases and at J to 7 bases, leaving 4 bases not matched to a gene. The CDR3 is CASSHRDRDNSPLHF. The CDR3 DNA is TGCGCCAGCAGCCACCGGGACAGGGACAATTCACCCCTCCACTTT.

The chain has TRBV28 and TRBJ1-1; a possible D gene is TRBD1 (6 bases). V was clipped by 10 bases and J by 8 bases, with 20 bases between them. Germline V gene data show CDR1 as MDHEN and CDR2 as SYDVKM. CDR3 length equals 13 residues. The CDR3 DNA sequence: TGTGCCACCTCAGGGGCCAACTCCCTAGAAGCTTTCTTT. Protein sequence: CATSGANSLEAFF.

The rearrangement joins TRBV19 to TRBJ2-2; perhaps D is TRBD1 or TRBD2 (5 bases each). The V gene's germline CDR1 is LNHDA and CDR2 SQIVND (reference sequence). This CDR3 spans 17 amino acids. The V end was cut by 7 bases, the J end by 1 base, with 19 bases between. Written as DNA, the CDR3 is TGTGCCAGTACCCTGGGGACGCTTAGAATGAACACCGGGGAGCTGTTTTTT. Translating it yields CASTLGTLRMNTGELFF.

J is TRBJ2-7 and V is TRBV27; D is possibly TRBD1 (6 bases). Germline V CDR1 and CDR2: MNHEY, SMNVEV (reference sequence). This CDR3 region has 14 residues. With 5 bases removed from V and 2 bases from J, the gap between germline ends came to 13 bases. CDR3 in DNA: TGTGCCAGCAGTAAATGGGACACCCCCTACGAGCAGTACTTC. This codes for CASSKWDTPYEQYF.

In the case of this clone: The sample carries other DNA sequences with the same CDR3. The genes are TRBV9 and TRBJ2-7; 10 bases match TRBD1. The germline V gene has CDR1 SGDLS and CDR2 YYNGEE. V lost 2 bases and J lost 2; bases outside the gene matches: 1. CDR3 size: 14 residues. The CDR3 reads CASSVGTGAYEQYF. The CDR3 nucleotides read TGTGCCAGCAGCGTCGGGACAGGGGCCTACGAGCAGTACTTC.

The chain carries TRBV10-2 and TRBJ2-3; TRBD2 aligns across 7 bases. Per germline, CDR1 WSHSY and CDR2 SAAADI. The CDR3 sequence is 16 residues long. The ends lost 2 bases at V and 0 bases at J; junction bases unmatched: 5. The CDR3 region is CASSEGGRGSTDTQYF. The CDR3 DNA sequence: TGCGCCAGCAGTGAGGGAGGGCGGGGGAGCACAGATACGCAGTATTTT.

This chain connects TRBV2 to TRBJ1-6; 8 positions match TRBD1. The V and J ends lost 2 bases and 6 bases, in that order; junction bases with no gene match: 6. This CDR3 has 16 amino acids. Germline-derived CDR1 and CDR2 are SNHLY and FYNNEI. CDR3: CASSELGTGLNSPLHF. In DNA form, the CDR3 reads TGTGCCAGCAGTGAACTCGGGACAGGCCTTAATTCACCCCTCCACTTT.

This clone appeared a single time. The chain uses TRBV7-9 and TRBJ1-2; the match to TRBD1 covers 7 bases. This CDR3 contains 15 residues. V gave up 1 base and J gave up 6 bases; unmatched junction bases: 8. CDR1 is SEHNR, CDR2 FQNEAQ, per germline (reference sequence). CDR3 in DNA: TGTGCCAGCAGCTTAGGTCCAGGGGGAAAAAATGGCTACACCTTC. Amino acid sequence: CASSLGPGGKNGYTF.

This clone was seen just once. The J gene is TRBJ2-2, the V gene TRBV29-1; D uncertain. Germline loops: CDR1 SQVTM, CDR2 ANQGSEA. V was shortened by 6 bases and J by 4 bases, with 15 bases between the two germline ends. This CDR3 has 14 amino acids. In DNA, the CDR3 is TGCAGCGTAGTGGACCAGGCAGGCACCGGGGAGCTGTTTTTT. This translates into CSVVDQAGTGELFF.

The chain uses TRBV5-6 and TRBJ1-4, with D tentatively TRBD1 (5 bases). The CDR3 runs to 17 residues. V dropped 4 bases and J dropped 1 base, with 17 bases sitting between them. Germline CDR1 and CDR2: SGHDT and YYEEEE. CDR3 DNA: TGTGCCAGCAGCCGGGCAGGGACTACAGGAACTAATGAAAAACTGTTTTTT. As protein: CASSRAGTTGTNEKLFF.

The chain joins TRBV7-9 to TRBJ1-2; possible D gene TRBD1, 5 bases. Germline CDR1 SEHNR, CDR2 FQNEAQ (reference sequence). The length of the CDR3 is 13 residues. Trimming cost V 3 bases and J 4 bases, with 9 bases left between them. DNA of the CDR3: TGTGCCAGCAGCTTGCAACAGGTCTATGGCTACACCTTC. It codes for CASSLQQVYGYTF.

V and J are TRBV7-9 and TRBJ2-7; possible D gene TRBD2, 6 bases. CDR3 length: 14 amino acids. CDR1 and CDR2 (germline): SEHNR, FQNEAQ (reference sequence). V lost 3 bases and J lost 0, with 9 bases in between. The CDR3 protein is CASSFDGSSYEQYF. Written as DNA, the CDR3 is TGTGCCAGCAGCTTCGACGGGAGCTCCTACGAGCAGTACTTC.

This clone has just one count. The same CDR3 can be traced to other DNA sequences in this sample. The rearrangement links TRBV5-1 to TRBJ2-7; 12 nucleotides align to TRBD2. The CDR3 totals 15 residues. With V trimmed by 4 bases and J by 3 bases, 5 bases remained unmatched. Per germline, CDR1 SGHRS and CDR2 YFSETQ. The chain's CDR3 is CASSPGTSGLYEQYF. The CDR3 DNA follows: TGCGCCAGCAGCCCGGGGACTAGCGGGCTCTACGAGCAGTACTTC. The full variable domain, completed using reference TRBV5-1 and TRBJ2-7, is KAGVTQTPRYLIKTRGQQVTLSCSPISGHRSVSWYQQTPGQGLQFLFEYFSETQRNKGNFPGRFSGRQFSNSRSEMNVSTLELGDSALYLCASSPGTSGLYEQYFGPGTRLTVT.

This clone was counted a single time. The rearrangement uses TRBV19 and TRBJ1-2; maybe TRBD1 (5 bases). Germline loops: CDR1 LNHDA, CDR2 SQIVND (reference sequence). V was pared by 8 bases and J by 4 bases, with 14 bases between. This CDR3 is built from 13 residues. CDR3 in amino acids: CASDTGRSYGYTF. The CDR3, as DNA: TGTGCCAGTGACACAGGACGGAGCTATGGCTACACCTTC.